Below, 5 T cell receptor beta chains from the same sample are listed, as sequenced in a study of technical replicates of blood from a handful of donors. Only in-frame clones appear in the TCRdb table, and some are missing; sequencing was by immunoSEQ multiplex PCR. The sample carries around 67,000 clones, 80% to 95% recorded once. Material for sequencing was T cells isolated from PBMCs. Every receptor here comes from a human donor in good health.

The V call is TRBV7-9, the J call TRBJ1-5; 9 bases are shared with TRBD1. The V and J ends lost 5 bases and 0 bases, in that order; junction bases with no gene match: 8. Germline lookup yields CDR1 SEHNR and CDR2 FQNEAQ (reference sequence). The CDR3 covers 17 residues. CDR3 loop: CASSAGQGLYSNQPQHF. Here the CDR3 DNA reads TGTGCCAGCAGCGCGGGACAGGGACTCTATAGCAATCAGCCCCAGCATTTT.

The chain recombines TRBV11-3 with TRBJ2-1; the match to TRBD2 covers 10 bases. The V gene's germline CDR1 is SGHNT and CDR2 YENEEA. This CDR3 contains 17 residues. Trimming cost V 1 base and J 5 bases; bases outside gene matches: 8. The CDR3 here is CASSLASSGSPNNEQFF. In DNA form, the CDR3 reads TGTGCCAGCAGCTTAGCCTCTAGCGGGAGCCCGAACAATGAGCAGTTCTTC.

CDR3: CASSERQGEGQPQHF. CDR3 bases: TGCGCCAGCAGTGAGAGACAGGGGGAAGGTCAGCCCCAGCATTTT. This chain joins TRBV10-2 and TRBJ1-5; TRBD1 matches at 9 bases. V trimming: 2 bases; J trimming: 6 bases; junction bases outside the gene matches: 5. The CDR3 totals 15 residues. CDR1 WSHSY and CDR2 SAAADI come from the germline V gene.

DNA of the CDR3: TGTGCCAGCAGTGCGACCAGGACTGGAAACACCATATATTTT. As protein: CASSATRTGNTIYF. This rearrangement joins TRBV6-1 to TRBJ1-3; D gene ambiguous. Germline V gene data show CDR1 as MNHNS and CDR2 as SASEGT. This CDR3 contains 14 residues. The V gene lost 4 bases and the J gene lost 2 bases, with 9 bases spanning the gap.

J is TRBJ2-2 and V is TRBV11-3; the D is unclear. The CDR3 runs 14 residues. Germline V CDR1 and CDR2: SGHNT, YENEEA. Deletions cut 5 bases from V and 3 bases from J, with 10 bases between. DNA of the CDR3: TGTGCCAGCAGCCTCTGGCAGGACACCGGGGAGCTGTTTTTT. Amino acid sequence: CASSLWQDTGELFF.